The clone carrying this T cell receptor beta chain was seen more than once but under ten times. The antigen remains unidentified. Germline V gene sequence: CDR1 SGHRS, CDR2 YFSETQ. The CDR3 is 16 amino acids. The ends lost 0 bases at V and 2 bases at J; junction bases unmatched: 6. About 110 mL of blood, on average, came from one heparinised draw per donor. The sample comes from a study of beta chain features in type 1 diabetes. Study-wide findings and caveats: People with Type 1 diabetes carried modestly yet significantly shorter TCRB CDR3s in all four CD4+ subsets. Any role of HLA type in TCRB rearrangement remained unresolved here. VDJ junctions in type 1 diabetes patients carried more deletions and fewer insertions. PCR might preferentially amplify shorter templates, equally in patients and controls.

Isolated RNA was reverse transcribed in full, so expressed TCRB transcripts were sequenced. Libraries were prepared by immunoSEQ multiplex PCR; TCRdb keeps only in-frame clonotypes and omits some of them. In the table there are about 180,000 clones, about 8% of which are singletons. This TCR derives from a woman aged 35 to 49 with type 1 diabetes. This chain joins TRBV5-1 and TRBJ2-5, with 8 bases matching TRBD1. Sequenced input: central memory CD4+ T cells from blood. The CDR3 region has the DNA TGCGCCAGCAGCTTGGCCCCGACAGGGGATCAAGAGACCCAGTACTTC. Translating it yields CASSLAPTGDQETQYF.